This T cell receptor beta chain was sequenced in a study of T cells after yellow fever vaccination (dated by TCRdb to the late 2010s). Turning to the overall study: The SMART-Seq v4 Ultra Low Input RNA kit was used to prepare libraries from fractions with low cell numbers. Blood was drawn at multiple timepoints before and after primary and secondary immunization, with bulk PBMC replicates and cell subsets isolated. Two healthy male donors, one aged 18 to 30 and one aged 30 to 40 years, made up the cohort. To follow T-cell clones before and after both primary and booster YFV17D yellow fever vaccination, bulk TCR alpha and beta repertoires underwent longitudinal sequencing. Results and caveats for the whole study, not just this receptor: Because only a couple of donors were included in the study, the extent to which the findings can be generalized is limited. Most clones expanded after primary vaccination (approximately 96% of CD4 and roughly 90% of CD8) were re-detected after the booster, suggesting that broad memory maintenance occurred. FACS-sorted repertoires could contain abundant contaminating clonotypes from the bulk population, so computational filtering was required. Compared with the primary T-cell response, the secondary T-cell response was weaker but faster, peaking on day 5 rather than day 15. A small share of clonotypes occurred in both CD4 and CD8 compartments, likely arising from convergent recombination.

This specimen's treatment or condition label, interpreted: live attenuated yellow fever vaccine strain. Two biological replicates of bulk PBMCs were collected at each blood-draw timepoint. A standard Ficoll-Paque protocol was used to isolate PBMCs from peripheral blood. TriZol was used to extract RNA from bulk PBMCs, from CD4 and CD8 fractions, and from dextramer-positive and dextramer-negative fractions. For this clonotype: Its specific antigen is unknown. No per-base quality is available; no much larger clone lies one base away.

The listed sequencing device is Illumina NovaSeq 6000. TCR cDNA was synthesized by 5'RACE template switching, which introduced a universal primer site and unique molecular identifiers. Priming for cDNA synthesis came from both the TCR alpha and TCR beta constant segments. Library amplification involved two PCR steps, and the second step added sample barcodes and sequencing adapters. Sequencing of libraries was done on Illumina HiSeq 2500 (2x100 bp) or NovaSeq (2x150 bp). As for the original processing: MIGEC handled demultiplexing of reads and collapsing into UMI consensus sequences, while MiXCR performed V(D)J alignment. Vaccine-responding clonotypes were identified with edgeR using replicate PBMC samples, with FDR below 0.01 and a log2 fold change above 5 up to day 15 being required. Each bulk clonotype received a CD4 or CD8 identity based on whether the sequenced CD4 or CD8 repertoire contained that clonotype at higher abundance. TCRdb's own reprocessing of the public reads used fastp at Q25 and MiXCR and kept productive beta chains. All rows with the same CDR3 protein become a single entry with the most common DNA and genes. TCRdb's processing, not the authors', yielded these V and J calls. For this sample the table gives some 420,000 distinct CDR3 sequences, of which around a sixth were detected only once. About 18% of the sample is taken by the ten largest.

V is cut by 3 bases and J by 6 bases, and the space between the germline ends is 15 bases. The CDR3 goes from the cysteine to the phenylalanine over 15 residues. The DNA shown is the 45-base CDR3, in frame from base 1. This specimen consisted of PBMCs, obtained before the yellow fever booster vaccination. This receptor was identified in a man younger than 35 who received the YFV17D yellow fever vaccine. Here the chain combines TRBV12-3 or TRBV12-4 and TRBJ1-5, with TRBD1 perhaps the D gene, on 5 matching bases. In nucleotide form, the sequence is TGTGCCAGCAGTTTCATGGGGGGGGAGGGTCAGCCCCAGCATTTT. Its translation is CASSFMGGEGQPQHF.